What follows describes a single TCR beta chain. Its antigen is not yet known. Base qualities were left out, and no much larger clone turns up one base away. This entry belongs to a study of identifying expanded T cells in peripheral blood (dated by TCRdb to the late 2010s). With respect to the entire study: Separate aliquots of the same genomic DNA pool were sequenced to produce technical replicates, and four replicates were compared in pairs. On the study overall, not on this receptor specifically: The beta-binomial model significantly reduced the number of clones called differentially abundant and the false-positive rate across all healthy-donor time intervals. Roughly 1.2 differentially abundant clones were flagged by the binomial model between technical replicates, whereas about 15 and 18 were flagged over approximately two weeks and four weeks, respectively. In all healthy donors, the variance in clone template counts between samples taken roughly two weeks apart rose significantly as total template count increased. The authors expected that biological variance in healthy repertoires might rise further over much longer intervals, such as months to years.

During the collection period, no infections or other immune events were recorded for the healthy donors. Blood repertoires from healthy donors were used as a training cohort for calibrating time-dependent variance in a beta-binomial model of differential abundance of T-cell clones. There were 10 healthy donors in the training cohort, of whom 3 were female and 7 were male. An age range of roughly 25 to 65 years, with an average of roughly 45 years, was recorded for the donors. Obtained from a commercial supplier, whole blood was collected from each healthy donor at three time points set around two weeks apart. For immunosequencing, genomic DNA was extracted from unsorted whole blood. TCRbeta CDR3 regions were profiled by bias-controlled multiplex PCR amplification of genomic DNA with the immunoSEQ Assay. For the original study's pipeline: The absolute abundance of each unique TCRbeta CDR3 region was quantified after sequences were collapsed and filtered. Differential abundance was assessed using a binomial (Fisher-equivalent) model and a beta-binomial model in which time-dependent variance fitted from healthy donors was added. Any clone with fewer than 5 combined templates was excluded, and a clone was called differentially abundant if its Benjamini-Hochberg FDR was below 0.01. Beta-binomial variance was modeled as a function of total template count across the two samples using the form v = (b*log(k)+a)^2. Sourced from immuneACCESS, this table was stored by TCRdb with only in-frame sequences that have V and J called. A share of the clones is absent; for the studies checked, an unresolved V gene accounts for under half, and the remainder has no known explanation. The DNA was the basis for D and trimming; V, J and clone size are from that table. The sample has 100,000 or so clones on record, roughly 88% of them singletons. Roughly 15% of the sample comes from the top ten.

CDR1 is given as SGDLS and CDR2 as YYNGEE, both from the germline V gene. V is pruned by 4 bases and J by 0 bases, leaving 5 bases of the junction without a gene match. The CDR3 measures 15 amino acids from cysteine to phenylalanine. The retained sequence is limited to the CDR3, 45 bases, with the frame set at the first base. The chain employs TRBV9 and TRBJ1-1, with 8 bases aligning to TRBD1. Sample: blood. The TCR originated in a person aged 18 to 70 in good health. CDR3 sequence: CASSLRQGMNTEAFF. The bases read TGTGCCAGCAGCCTACGACAGGGGATGAACACTGAAGCTTTCTTT.